The clone carrying this T cell receptor (beta chain) was seen at least ten times. Its antigen is unknown. V was cut by 0 bases and J by 5 bases, with 8 bases left in between. The CDR3 loop spans 13 amino acids. Germline CDR1 and CDR2: SGHNT and YYREEE (reference sequence). MiXCR was run by TCRdb on the 5' RACE reads, yielding one entry per CDR3 protein. The table has about 49,000 distinct CDR3 sequences, roughly 7.5% seen once. These data belong to a study of T cells after yellow fever vaccination. Study conclusions and caveats: Clonotype sharing between CD4 and CD8 compartments was small.

The sequences come from CD8+ T cells sorted from PBMCs, collected around 14 days after the first yellow fever vaccination. The chain joins TRBV5-4 to TRBJ1-1; D remains unclear. The source of this sequence is a man between 18 and 35 years old who received the YFV17D yellow fever vaccine. The CDR3 sequence is CASSLGGLTEAFF. CDR3 DNA sequence: TGTGCCAGCAGCTTGGGGGGTTTAACTGAAGCTTTCTTT.